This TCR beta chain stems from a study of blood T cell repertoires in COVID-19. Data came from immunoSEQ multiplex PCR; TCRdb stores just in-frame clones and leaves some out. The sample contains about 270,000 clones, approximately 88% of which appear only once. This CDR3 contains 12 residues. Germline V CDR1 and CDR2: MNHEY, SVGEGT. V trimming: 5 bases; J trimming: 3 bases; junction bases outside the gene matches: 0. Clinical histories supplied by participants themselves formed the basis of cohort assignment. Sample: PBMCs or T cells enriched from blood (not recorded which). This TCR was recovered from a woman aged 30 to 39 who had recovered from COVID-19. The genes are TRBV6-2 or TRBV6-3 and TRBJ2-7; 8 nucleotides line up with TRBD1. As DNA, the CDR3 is TGTGCCAGCAGTGACAGGGGCTACGAGCAGTACTTC. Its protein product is CASSDRGYEQYF.